What follows describes a single TCR beta chain. Its antigen is undetermined. When replicate PCRs were run on sorted subsets, they used 150 to 250 ng DNA, about 30,000 T cell genomes. TCRdb's table, derived via immunoSEQ multiplex PCR, lists solely in-frame clones and lacks some. The data contain about 1.5 million clones, nearly 99% of them singletons. Germline CDR1 and CDR2: SGHVS and FQNEAQ. The V gene end was trimmed by 5 bases and the J gene end by 6 bases; junction bases not matched to a gene: 9. The CDR3 is made up of 14 amino acids. The data derive from a study of shared clonotypes between healthy human individuals. Looking at the study overall: Three plates each covered CD4 naive and memory; CD8 naive two, CD8 memory one.

Study-level findings and limits: In the sorted subsets, rarefaction showed sequencing was incomplete despite large depth. Non-shared clonotypes had lower generation probabilities than clonotypes shared by all four sorted-subset donors.

The TCR sequence derives from a man aged 25-40 years in good health. Sequenced: naive CD4+ T cells sorted from blood. Described subset: CD45RA+ positively selected. This chain links TRBV7-8 with TRBJ2-7; 8 nucleotides match TRBD2. The CDR3 is CASSPLRTSGEQYF. In nucleotides, the CDR3 is TGTGCCAGCAGCCCCCTTCGAACTAGCGGCGAGCAGTACTTC. The entire variable domain, with the rest obtained from reference TRBV7-8 and TRBJ2-7, is as follows: GAGVSQSPRYKVAKRGQDVALRCDPISGHVSLFWYQQALGQGPEFLTYFQNEAQLDKSGLPSDRFFAERPEGSVSTLKIQRTQQEDSAVYLCASSPLRTSGEQYFGPGTRLTVT.